Below, one T cell receptor beta chain is given with its context. MiXCR was run by TCRdb on the RACE reads, yielding one entry per CDR3 protein. The sample shows approximately 110,000 distinct CDR3 sequences, 8% to 13% of them seen only once. The data belong to a study of human T cells and chemical hapten exposure. Study context: Patients' scalps got diphenylcyclopropenone weekly throughout the approximately 24-week study.

Time point described: patch test 1, 2 weeks after DPC sensitization. Treatment here: therapeutic diphenylcyclopropenone sensitization with weekly scalp DPC. Germline V CDR1 and CDR2: MNHNS, SASEGT. The CDR3 consists of 13 residues. V lost 5 bases and J lost 5, with 11 bases in between. The clonotype was recovered from a woman aged 40 to 50 with alopecia areata. Some clones in this sample may be carry-over from other donors' samples. The sample was whole blood, taken in connection with sensitization to the hapten diphenylcyclopropenone (DPC). J is TRBJ2-3 and V is TRBV6-1, with D perhaps TRBD1 or TRBD2 (5 bases each). Written as DNA, the CDR3 is TGTGCCAGCAGTACCCGGGACGTAGATACGCAGTATTTT. Protein: CASSTRDVDTQYF.